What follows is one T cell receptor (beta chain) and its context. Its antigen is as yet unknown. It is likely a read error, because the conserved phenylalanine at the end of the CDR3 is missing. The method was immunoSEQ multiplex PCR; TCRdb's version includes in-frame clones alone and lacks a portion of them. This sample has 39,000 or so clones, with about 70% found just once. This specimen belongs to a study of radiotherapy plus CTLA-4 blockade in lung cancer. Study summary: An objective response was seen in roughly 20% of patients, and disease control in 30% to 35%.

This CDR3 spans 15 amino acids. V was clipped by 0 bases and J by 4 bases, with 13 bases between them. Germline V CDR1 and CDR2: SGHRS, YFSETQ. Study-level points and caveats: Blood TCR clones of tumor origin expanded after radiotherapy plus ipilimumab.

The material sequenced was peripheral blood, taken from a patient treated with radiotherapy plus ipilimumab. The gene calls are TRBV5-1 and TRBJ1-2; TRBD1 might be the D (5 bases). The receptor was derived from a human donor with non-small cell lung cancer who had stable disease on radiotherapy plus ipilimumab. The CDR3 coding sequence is TGCGCCAGCAGCTTGGCCGATCAGGGAGTCTATGGCTACACCCTC. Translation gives CASSLADQGVYGYTL.